These 14 T cell receptor beta chains came from one sample sequenced in a study of blood T cell repertoires in COVID-19. Profiling relied on immunoSEQ multiplex PCR, and the TCRdb table lists in-frame clones only, not all of them. The data show 150,000 to 190,000 clones, with less than 90% seen just once and around 2.5% held by the top ten. Input material: peripheral blood. The receptors here all came from a woman in her 70s with acute or convalescent COVID-19.

Only one count was recorded for this clone. The chain joins TRBV19 to TRBJ1-2; no clear D. The V gene lost 5 bases and the J gene lost 4 bases, with 14 bases spanning the gap. Germline V gene lookup returns CDR1 LNHDA and CDR2 SQIVND (reference sequence). The CDR3 has 14 amino acids. The CDR3 sequence: CASSGLQKSYGYTF. As DNA, the CDR3 is TGTGCCAGTAGTGGATTACAGAAGTCCTATGGCTACACCTTC.

This chain joins TRBV29-1 and TRBJ2-2; 10 positions agree with TRBD1. The CDR3 is made up of 13 amino acids. The V and J ends lost 7 bases and 6 bases, in that order; junction bases with no gene match: 5. The V gene's germline CDR1 is SQVTM and CDR2 ANQGSEA. The CDR3 reads CSAGTGVAGELFF. Here the CDR3 DNA reads TGCAGCGCAGGGACAGGGGTGGCCGGGGAGCTGTTTTTT.

V is TRBV10-3 and J is TRBJ2-1, with 7 bases that match TRBD2. Trimming removed 10 bases from V and 9 bases from J; junction bases left unmatched: 15. Germline assignment: CDR1 ENHRY and CDR2 SYGVKD. This CDR3 has 14 residues. CDR3: CATGRGSGGSEQFF. The CDR3 nucleotides read TGTGCCACCGGTCGGGGGTCGGGGGGTAGTGAGCAGTTCTTC.

This clone has a single count. V is TRBV5-1 and J is TRBJ1-6, with 7 bases matching TRBD1. The germline V gene encodes CDR1 SGHRS and CDR2 YFSETQ. Trimming removed 4 bases from V and 6 bases from J; junction bases left unmatched: 1. This CDR3 is 13 amino acids long. CDR3 DNA: TGCGCCAGCAGCCGGGACAGTAATTCACCCCTCCACTTT. Protein sequence: CASSRDSNSPLHF. Based on the CDR3 plus reference TRBV5-1 and TRBJ1-6, the full variable domain is KAGVTQTPRYLIKTRGQQVTLSCSPISGHRSVSWYQQTPGQGLQFLFEYFSETQRNKGNFPGRFSGRQFSNSRSEMNVSTLELGDSALYLCASSRDSNSPLHFGNGTRLTVT.

Comment on this clone: The same CDR3 can be traced to other DNA sequences in this sample. The rearrangement links TRBV6-1 to TRBJ1-6, with D uncertain. Germline assignment: CDR1 MNHNS and CDR2 SASEGT. The V and J ends lost 3 bases and 6 bases respectively, with 9 bases between them. This CDR3 region has 14 residues. CDR3 bases: TGTGCCAGCAGTGAGTCACAGAGTAATTCACCCCTCCACTTT. It translates to CASSESQSNSPLHF.

The chain recombines TRBV7-8 with TRBJ1-1; perhaps TRBD1 as D (6 bases). V was cut by 5 bases and J by 1 base, with 8 bases left in between. The length of the CDR3 is 13 residues. Germline loops: CDR1 SGHVS, CDR2 FQNEAQ. DNA for the CDR3: TGTGCCAGCAGCCGGACAGCGAACACTGAAGCTTTCTTT. It encodes CASSRTANTEAFF.

This chain connects TRBV20-1 to TRBJ2-1; D is possibly TRBD2 (6 bases). Germline-derived CDR1 and CDR2 are DFQATT and SNEGSKA (reference sequence). This CDR3 comprises 14 residues. V lost 3 bases and J 6 bases, leaving 15 bases between the germline ends. The DNA of the CDR3 is TGCAGTGCTAGTTTTGCGGGGAGGCGCAATGAGCAGTTCTTC. This codes for CSASFAGRRNEQFF.

CDR3 protein: CASSRDGNTIYF. CDR3 bases: TGTGCCAGCAGTCGAGATGGAAACACCATATATTTT. The genes are TRBV25-1 and TRBJ1-3; D unclear. The germline V gene encodes CDR1 MGHDK and CDR2 SYGVNS. CDR3 size: 12 residues. Trimming removed 5 bases from V and 3 bases from J, with 5 bases in between.

This sequence joins TRBV7-6 and TRBJ1-3, with 8 bases that match TRBD1. Germline V gene sequence: CDR1 SGHVS, CDR2 FNYEAQ. With V trimmed by 5 bases and J by 2 bases, 5 bases remained unmatched. The CDR3 extends over 15 amino acids. CDR3 residues: CASSHRQGPGNTIYF. The DNA of the CDR3 is TGTGCCAGCAGCCATCGACAGGGGCCTGGAAACACCATATATTTT. The full variable domain, its missing parts supplied by reference TRBV7-6 and TRBJ1-3, is GAGVSQSPRYKVTKRGQDVALRCDPISGHVSLYWYRQALGQGPEFLTYFNYEAQQDKSGLPNDRFSAERPEGSISTLTIQRTEQRDSAMYRCASSHRQGPGNTIYFGEGSWLTVV.

V is TRBV19 and J is TRBJ2-3; 13 nucleotides line up with TRBD2. V shed 9 bases, J shed 3 bases, and the junction held 6 bases outside the gene matches. Germline V CDR1 and CDR2: LNHDA, SQIVND (reference sequence). This CDR3 spans 15 amino acids. The CDR3 spells CASRLAGGLTDTQYF. The CDR3 nucleotides read TGTGCCAGCAGACTAGCGGGGGGATTAACAGATACGCAGTATTTT.

J is TRBJ1-2 and V is TRBV5-1, with 9 bases that match TRBD1. Germline loops: CDR1 SGHRS, CDR2 YFSETQ. The ends lost 4 bases at V and 8 bases at J; junction bases unmatched: 9. The CDR3 totals 14 residues. CDR3 in amino acids: CASSRGGQGEGYTF. CDR3 DNA: TGCGCCAGCAGCCGAGGGGGACAGGGTGAAGGCTACACCTTC.

The chain combines TRBV18 with TRBJ1-1, with D possibly TRBD1 on 6 matching bases. The germline V gene has CDR1 KGHSH and CDR2 LQKENI. This CDR3 comprises 14 residues. V dropped 3 bases and J dropped 5 bases, with 13 bases sitting between them. CDR3 protein: CASSPGGARTEAFF. The DNA of the CDR3 is TGTGCCAGCTCACCGGGGGGGGCACGGACTGAAGCTTTCTTT.

This CDR3 is CASSLGGQGLFEQYF. In nucleotides, the CDR3 is TGCGCCAGCAGCCTGGGGGGACAGGGGCTTTTCGAGCAGTACTTC. The rearrangement joins TRBV5-1 to TRBJ2-7; 10 positions agree with TRBD1. Germline V gives CDR1 SGHRS, CDR2 YFSETQ. This CDR3 contains 15 residues. The junction had 10 bases not matched to a gene; V was cut back by 4 bases and J by 6 bases. The variable domain in full, with the rest retrieved from reference TRBV5-1 and TRBJ2-7, is KAGVTQTPRYLIKTRGQQVTLSCSPISGHRSVSWYQQTPGQGLQFLFEYFSETQRNKGNFPGRFSGRQFSNSRSEMNVSTLELGDSALYLCASSLGGQGLFEQYFGPGTRLTVT.

The V and J genes are TRBV28 and TRBJ1-2; D is perhaps TRBD1 (6 bases). The CDR3 contains 16 residues. V dropped 10 bases and J dropped 1 base, with 22 bases sitting between them. Germline V gene lookup returns CDR1 MDHEN and CDR2 SYDVKM. DNA of the CDR3: TGTGCCACCCTAGCGGGGGGCAGTAGATATAACTATGGCTACACCTTC. Residues: CATLAGGSRYNYGYTF.